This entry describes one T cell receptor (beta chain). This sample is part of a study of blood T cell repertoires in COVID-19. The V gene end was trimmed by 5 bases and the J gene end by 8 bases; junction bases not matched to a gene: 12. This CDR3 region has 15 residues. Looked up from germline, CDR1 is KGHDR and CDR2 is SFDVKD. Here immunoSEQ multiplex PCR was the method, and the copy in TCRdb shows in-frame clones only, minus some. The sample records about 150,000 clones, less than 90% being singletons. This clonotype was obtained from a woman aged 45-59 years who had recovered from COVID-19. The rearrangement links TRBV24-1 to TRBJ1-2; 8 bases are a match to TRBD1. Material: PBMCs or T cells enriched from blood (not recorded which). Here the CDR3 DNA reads TGTGCCACCAGTGCCTCGGACAGGGAAGGTTACGGCTACACCTTC. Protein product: CATSASDREGYGYTF.